The rows below give T cell receptor beta chains drawn from one sample of a study of cytomegalovirus exposure and HLA in healthy donors. Only in-frame clones appear in the TCRdb table, and some are missing; sequencing was by immunoSEQ multiplex PCR. The sample lists about 170,000 clones; less than 90% were seen once. Sequencing was performed on PBMCs. The receptors shown here come from a woman aged 45-60 years in good health and CMV-seropositive. The CDR3 runs from the conserved cysteine through the conserved F or W. A D gene is named only where the DNA matches it firmly.

d_call: NA
j_call: TRBJ1-5
v_call: TRBV10-3
cdr3_aa: CAISEVDRGFPSSGNQPQHF

d_call: TRBD2
j_call: TRBJ2-3
v_call: TRBV7-2
cdr3_aa: CASSSPGSGRAPGQYF

d_call: NA
j_call: TRBJ2-3
v_call: TRBV10-3
cdr3_aa: CAIGSSTDTQYF

d_call: NA
j_call: TRBJ2-7
v_call: TRBV19
cdr3_aa: CASSSGGPYEQYF

d_call: NA
j_call: TRBJ2-2
v_call: TRBV18
cdr3_aa: CASSPLEISTGELFF

d_call: TRBD1
j_call: TRBJ2-1
v_call: TRBV5-1
cdr3_aa: CASSEGQSNEQFF

d_call: TRBD1
j_call: TRBJ2-5
v_call: TRBV6-6
cdr3_aa: CASSPGQGSFWETQYF

d_call: TRBD2
j_call: TRBJ2-7
v_call: TRBV9
cdr3_aa: CASSAGTTYEQYF

d_call: TRBD2
j_call: TRBJ2-3
v_call: TRBV6-4
cdr3_aa: CASSGTSGTDTQYF

d_call: NA
j_call: TRBJ2-7
v_call: TRBV6-5
cdr3_aa: CASRFSYRVAYEQYF

d_call: TRBD1
j_call: TRBJ1-6
v_call: TRBV7-9
cdr3_aa: CASGQGDRGSNSPLHF

d_call: TRBD1
j_call: TRBJ2-1
v_call: TRBV7-9
cdr3_aa: CASSSLGRTGLYNEQFF

d_call: TRBD2
j_call: TRBJ2-3
v_call: TRBV4-1
cdr3_aa: CASSQDALADTQYF

d_call: NA
j_call: TRBJ1-5
v_call: TRBV19
cdr3_aa: CASSIPRGPYDNQPQHF

d_call: TRBD1
j_call: TRBJ1-1
v_call: TRBV10-3
cdr3_aa: CAISDPGQGPRTDEAFF

d_call: TRBD1
j_call: TRBJ1-1
v_call: TRBV10-3
cdr3_aa: CAISLRQGDTEAFF

d_call: NA
j_call: TRBJ1-1
v_call: TRBV2
cdr3_aa: CASVGGGTTEAFF

d_call: NA
j_call: TRBJ2-3
v_call: TRBV7-2
cdr3_aa: CASSSTDWGRTDTQYF

d_call: NA
j_call: TRBJ2-3
v_call: TRBV29-1
cdr3_aa: CSGKRVSDTQYF

d_call: NA
j_call: TRBJ2-7
v_call: TRBV21-1
cdr3_aa: CASSHGREFSYEQYF

d_call: TRBD2
j_call: TRBJ2-2
v_call: TRBV11-3
cdr3_aa: CASSFRAGEKAGELFF

d_call: TRBD2
j_call: TRBJ2-7
v_call: TRBV7-2
cdr3_aa: CASSWKTGTSGVYEQYF

d_call: NA
j_call: TRBJ1-5
v_call: TRBV2
cdr3_aa: CASSEARGNQPQHF

d_call: NA
j_call: TRBJ1-5
v_call: TRBV7-2
cdr3_aa: CASSLVRDNNQPQHF

d_call: NA
j_call: TRBJ2-5
v_call: TRBV6-5
cdr3_aa: CASSTGETQYF

d_call: NA
j_call: TRBJ1-1
v_call: TRBV29-1
cdr3_aa: CSVELQGRNTEAFF

d_call: NA
j_call: TRBJ2-1
v_call: TRBV10-3
cdr3_aa: CAISESPDYTRQFF

d_call: TRBD1
j_call: TRBJ2-6
v_call: TRBV9
cdr3_aa: CASSVASTGEDSTGANVLTF

d_call: TRBD2
j_call: TRBJ2-2
v_call: TRBV5-6
cdr3_aa: CASSLWGLAGDGGELFF

d_call: NA
j_call: TRBJ2-1
v_call: TRBV7-2
cdr3_aa: CASSSRTTTLYNEQFF

d_call: NA
j_call: TRBJ1-2
v_call: TRBV27
cdr3_aa: CASSFGGGVGYGYTF

d_call: TRBD1
j_call: TRBJ2-7
v_call: TRBV6-5
cdr3_aa: CASSSEGTGAYEQYF

d_call: TRBD1
j_call: TRBJ1-5
v_call: TRBV2
cdr3_aa: CASSVKGAGNQPQHF

d_call: TRBD2
j_call: TRBJ2-7
v_call: TRBV5-5
cdr3_aa: CASSWTLGGGRPPTLSGQYF

d_call: NA
j_call: TRBJ1-2
v_call: TRBV6-1
cdr3_aa: CASSGTDSLYIYTF

d_call: TRBD1
j_call: TRBJ2-7
v_call: TRBV5-1
cdr3_aa: CASSATGQAFYEQYF

d_call: TRBD1
j_call: TRBJ2-5
v_call: TRBV5-4
cdr3_aa: CASSLGDRAETQYF